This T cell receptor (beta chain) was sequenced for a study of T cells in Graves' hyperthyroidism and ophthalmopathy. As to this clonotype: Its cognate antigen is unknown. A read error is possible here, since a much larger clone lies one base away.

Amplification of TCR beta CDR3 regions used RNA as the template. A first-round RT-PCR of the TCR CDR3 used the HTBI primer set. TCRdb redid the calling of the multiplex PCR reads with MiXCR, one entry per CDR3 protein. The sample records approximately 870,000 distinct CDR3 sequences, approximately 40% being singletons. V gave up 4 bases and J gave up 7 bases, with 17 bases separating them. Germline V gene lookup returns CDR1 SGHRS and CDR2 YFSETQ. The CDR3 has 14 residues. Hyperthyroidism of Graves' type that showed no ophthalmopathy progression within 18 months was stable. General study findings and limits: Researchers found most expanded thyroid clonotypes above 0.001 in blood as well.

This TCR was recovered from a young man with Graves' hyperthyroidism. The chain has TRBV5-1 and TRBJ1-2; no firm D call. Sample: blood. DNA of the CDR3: TGCGCCAGCAGCGGGATAGAGAAAGGAGGTGGCTACACCTTC. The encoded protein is CASSGIEKGGGYTF.